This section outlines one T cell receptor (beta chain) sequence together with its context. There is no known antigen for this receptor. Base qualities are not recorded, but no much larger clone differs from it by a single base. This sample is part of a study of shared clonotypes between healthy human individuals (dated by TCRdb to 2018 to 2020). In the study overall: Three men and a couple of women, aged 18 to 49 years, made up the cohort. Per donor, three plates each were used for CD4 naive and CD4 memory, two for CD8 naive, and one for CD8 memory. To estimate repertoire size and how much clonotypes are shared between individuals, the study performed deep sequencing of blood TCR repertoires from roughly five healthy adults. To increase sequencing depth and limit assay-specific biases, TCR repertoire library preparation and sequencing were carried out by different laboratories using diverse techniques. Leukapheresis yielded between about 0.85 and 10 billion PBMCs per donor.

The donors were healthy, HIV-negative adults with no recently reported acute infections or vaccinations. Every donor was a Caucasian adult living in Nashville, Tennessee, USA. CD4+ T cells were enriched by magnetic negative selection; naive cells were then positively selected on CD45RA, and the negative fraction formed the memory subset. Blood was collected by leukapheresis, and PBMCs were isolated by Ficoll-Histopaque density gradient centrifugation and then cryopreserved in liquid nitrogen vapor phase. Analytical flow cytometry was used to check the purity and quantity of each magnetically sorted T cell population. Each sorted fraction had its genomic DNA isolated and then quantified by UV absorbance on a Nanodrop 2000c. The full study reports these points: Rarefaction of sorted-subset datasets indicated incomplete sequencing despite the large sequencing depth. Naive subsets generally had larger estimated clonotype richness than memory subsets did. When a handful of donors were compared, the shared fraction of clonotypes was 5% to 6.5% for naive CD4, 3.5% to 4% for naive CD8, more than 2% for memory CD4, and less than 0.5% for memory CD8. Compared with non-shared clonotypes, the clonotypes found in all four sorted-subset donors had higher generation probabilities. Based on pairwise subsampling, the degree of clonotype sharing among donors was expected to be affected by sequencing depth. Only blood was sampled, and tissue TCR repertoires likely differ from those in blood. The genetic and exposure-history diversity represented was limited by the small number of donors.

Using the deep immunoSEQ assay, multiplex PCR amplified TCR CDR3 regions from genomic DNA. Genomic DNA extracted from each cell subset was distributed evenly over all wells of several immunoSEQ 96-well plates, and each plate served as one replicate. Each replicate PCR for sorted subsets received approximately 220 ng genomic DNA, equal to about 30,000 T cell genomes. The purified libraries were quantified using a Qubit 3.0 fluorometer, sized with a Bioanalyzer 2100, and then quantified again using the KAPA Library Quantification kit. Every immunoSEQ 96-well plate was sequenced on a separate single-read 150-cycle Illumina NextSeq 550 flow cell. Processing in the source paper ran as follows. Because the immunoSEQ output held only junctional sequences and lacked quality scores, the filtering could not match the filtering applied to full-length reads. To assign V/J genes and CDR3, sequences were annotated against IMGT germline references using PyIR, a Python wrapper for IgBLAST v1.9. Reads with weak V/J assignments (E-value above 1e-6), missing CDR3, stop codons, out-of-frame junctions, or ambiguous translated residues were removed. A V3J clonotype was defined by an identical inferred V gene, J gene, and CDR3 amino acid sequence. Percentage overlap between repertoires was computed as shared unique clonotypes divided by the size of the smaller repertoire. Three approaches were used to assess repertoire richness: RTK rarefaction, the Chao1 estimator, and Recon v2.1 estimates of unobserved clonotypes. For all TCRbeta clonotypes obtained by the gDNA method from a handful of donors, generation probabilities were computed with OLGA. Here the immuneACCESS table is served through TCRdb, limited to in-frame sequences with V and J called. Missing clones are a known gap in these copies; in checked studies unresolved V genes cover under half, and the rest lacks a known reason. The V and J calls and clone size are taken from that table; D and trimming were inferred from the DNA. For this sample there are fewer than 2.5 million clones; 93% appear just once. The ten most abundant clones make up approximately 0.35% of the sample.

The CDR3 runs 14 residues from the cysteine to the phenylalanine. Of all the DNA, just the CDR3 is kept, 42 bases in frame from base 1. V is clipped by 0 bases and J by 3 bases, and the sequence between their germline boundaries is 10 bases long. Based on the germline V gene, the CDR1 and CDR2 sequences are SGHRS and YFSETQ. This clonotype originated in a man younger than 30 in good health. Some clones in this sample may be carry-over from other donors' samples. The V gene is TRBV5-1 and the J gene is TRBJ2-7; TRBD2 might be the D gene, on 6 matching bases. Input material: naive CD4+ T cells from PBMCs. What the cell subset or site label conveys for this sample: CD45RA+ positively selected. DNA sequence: TGCGCCAGCAGCTTGGACGGGGGATTCTACGAGCAGTACTTC. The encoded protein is CASSLDGGFYEQYF. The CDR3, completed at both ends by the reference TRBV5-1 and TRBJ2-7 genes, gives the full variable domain KAGVTQTPRYLIKTRGQQVTLSCSPISGHRSVSWYQQTPGQGLQFLFEYFSETQRNKGNFPGRFSGRQFSNSRSEMNVSTLELGDSALYLCASSLDGGFYEQYFGPGTRLTVT.